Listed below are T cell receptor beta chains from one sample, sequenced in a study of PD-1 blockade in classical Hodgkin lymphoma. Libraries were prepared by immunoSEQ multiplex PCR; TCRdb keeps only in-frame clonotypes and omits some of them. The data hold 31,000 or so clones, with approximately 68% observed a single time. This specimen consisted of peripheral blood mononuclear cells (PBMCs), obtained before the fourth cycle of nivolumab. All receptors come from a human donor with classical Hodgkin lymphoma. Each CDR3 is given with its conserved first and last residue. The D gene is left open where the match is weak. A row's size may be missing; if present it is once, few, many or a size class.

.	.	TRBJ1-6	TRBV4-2	TGTGCCAGCAGCCAAGATCTGGCTAGGGGGAATTCACCCCTCCACTTT	CASSQDLARGNSPLHF
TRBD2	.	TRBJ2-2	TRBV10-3	TGTGCCATCACGGGTAGCGGGAGCCCAGGGGGGGAGCTGTTTTTT	CAITGSGSPGGELFF
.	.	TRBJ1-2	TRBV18	TGTGCCAGCTCACCGGGACTGAACTATGGCTACACCTTC	CASSPGLNYGYTF
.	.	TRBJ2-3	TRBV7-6	TGTGCCAGCAGCCATTTTAGGGATACGCAGTATTTT	CASSHFRDTQYF
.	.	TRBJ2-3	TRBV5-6	TGTGCCAGCAGCTTAGACAGAAGCACAGATACGCAGTATTTT	CASSLDRSTDTQYF
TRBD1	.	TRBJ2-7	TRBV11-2	TGTGCCAGCAGCTTAGGACAGGGGGCAGGTTACGAGCAGTACTTC	CASSLGQGAGYEQYF
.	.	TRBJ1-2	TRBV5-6	TGTGCCAGCAGCTCGATGACACGGGATAACTATGGCTACACCTTC	CASSSMTRDNYGYTF
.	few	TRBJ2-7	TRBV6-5	TGTGCCAGCCGTACAGTGAGCTCCTACGAGCAGTACTTC	CASRTVSSYEQYF
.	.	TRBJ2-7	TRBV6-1	TGTGCCAGCAGTGAAGGGGCCCCCTACGAGCAGTACTTC	CASSEGAPYEQYF
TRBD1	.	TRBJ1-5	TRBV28	TGTGCCAGCAGTTTAGTGGGACAGTTTAGTCCGCCCCAGCATTTT	CASSLVGQFSPPQHF
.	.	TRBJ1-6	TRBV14	TGTGCCAGCAGCCAAGGGAGGCAGGGGATTTCACCCCTCCACTTT	CASSQGRQGISPLHF
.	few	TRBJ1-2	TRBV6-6	TGTGCCAGCAGTACCCCGGACAGCTACTATGGCTACACCTTC	CASSTPDSYYGYTF
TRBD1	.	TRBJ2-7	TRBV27	TGTGCCAGTACCGGGACAGGGGCTATTTACGAGCAGTACTTC	CASTGTGAIYEQYF
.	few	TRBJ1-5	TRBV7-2	TGTGCCAGCAGCGGAACAGTGGGAATCAATCAGCCCCAGCATTTT	CASSGTVGINQPQHF
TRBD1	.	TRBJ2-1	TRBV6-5	TGTGCCAGCAGTTACCTGGGGAGGGGACAGGGCGAGTTCTTC	CASSYLGRGQGEFF
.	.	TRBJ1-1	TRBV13	TGTGCCAGCAGTGAATATATGGGCCGAGAAGCTTTCTTT	CASSEYMGREAFF
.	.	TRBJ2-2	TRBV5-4	TGTGCCAGCAAGTCACGGAGGGGCACCGGGGAGCTGTTTTTT	CASKSRRGTGELFF
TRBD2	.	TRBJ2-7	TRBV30	TGTGCCTGGGATACTAGCGGGAGCTTCTACGAGCAGTACTTC	CAWDTSGSFYEQYF
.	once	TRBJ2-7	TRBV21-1	TGTGCCAGCAGCAAAGAGGGATCAACTGGGGGCGAGCAGTACTTC	CASSKEGSTGGEQYF
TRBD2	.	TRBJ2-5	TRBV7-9	TGTGCCAGCAGCTTTCTAGCGGGGGAAAACCAAGAGACCCAGTACTTC	CASSFLAGENQETQYF
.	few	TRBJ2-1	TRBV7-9	TGTGCCAGCAGTCGGACAGATGAGCAGTTCTTC	CASSRTDEQFF
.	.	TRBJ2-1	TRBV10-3	TGTGCCATCAGTGAGTCACAGACGCATGAGCAGTTCTTC	CAISESQTHEQFF
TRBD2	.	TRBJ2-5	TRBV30	TGTGCCTTTGGGACCGCGGGACTAGCGGGAGGGCTAACTGAGACCCAGTACTTC	CAFGTAGLAGGLTETQYF
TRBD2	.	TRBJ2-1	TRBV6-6	TGTGCCACCGCGGGGGCCTACAATGAGCAGTTCTTC	CATAGAYNEQFF
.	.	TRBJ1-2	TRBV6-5	TGTGCCAGCAGTTATGGGTTTCGGGGCTACACCTTC	CASSYGFRGYTF
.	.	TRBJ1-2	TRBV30	TGTGCCTGTCGGGGGGGAGCACCAAGTTACTATGGCTACACCTTC	CACRGGAPSYYGYTF
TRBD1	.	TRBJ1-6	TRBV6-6	TGTGCCAGCAGAACTACAGGGGGTCAAATGAATTCACCCCTCCACTTT	CASRTTGGQMNSPLHF
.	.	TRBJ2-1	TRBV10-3	TGTGCCATCAGGGGGGACTCCTCCTACAATGAGCAGTTCTTC	CAIRGDSSYNEQFF
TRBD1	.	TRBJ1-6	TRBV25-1	TGTGCCAGCAGTGAATTAACAGGGGGACTTCTATCACCCCTCCACTTT	CASSELTGGLLSPLHF